What follows describes a single TCR beta chain. The sample is drawn from a study of blood T cell repertoires in COVID-19. Profiling relied on immunoSEQ multiplex PCR, and the TCRdb table lists in-frame clones only, not all of them. Of 110,000 to 150,000 clones listed, about 80% are singletons. Material: peripheral blood. The clonotype comes from a human donor in a cohort sampled during active COVID-19.

The CDR3 loop is CASSPTEQGAWATEAFF. As DNA, the CDR3 is TGTGCCAGCAGCCCCACGGAACAGGGGGCGTGGGCCACTGAAGCTTTCTTT. The rearrangement links TRBV5-5 to TRBJ1-1; 9 bases match TRBD1. Germline values: CDR1 SGHKS, CDR2 YYEKEE (reference sequence). Germline trimming cut 4 bases from V and 4 bases from J; bases unmatched to any gene: 14. The CDR3 is 17 residues long.